This TCR beta chain was identified in a study of long-term antiretroviral therapy in people with HIV (dated by TCRdb to about 2022). Regarding the study in general: The earliest samples were collected about a decade before the 2015 WHO recommendation for immediate ART, when ART was typically delayed until CD4 counts fell. A retrospective serial study tested whether ART initiation and durable HIV suppression were associated with changes in peripheral blood TRB repertoire composition and diversity. A total of roughly 180 cryopreserved PBMC samples were contributed to the cohort by 30 adults with confirmed HIV infection, with samples collected serially over a mean of approximately six years (range 1-12). Eleven of the 30 participants with HIV were female. No cross-contamination during QIAcube processing was shown when test extractions of a monoclonal T-cell line were performed alongside over 25 polyclonal samples.

The immunoSEQ hsTCRB v3.0 assay was used at survey level resolution to sequence the TRB variable region. The target sequencing depth for TRB was roughly 40,000-55,000 T-cell genomes per sample. TRB libraries were pooled and sequenced on an Illumina MiSeq using a v3 150-cycle kit. The authors' analysis ran thus. Repertoire analysis ran in R within a reproducible Nextflow workflow covering QC, data transformation and analysis. LymphoSeq2, an R package for exploring AIRR-Seq data, was used to implement the custom analyses. A handful of samples yielding fewer than 5000 total TRB sequences were excluded, leaving around 190 analyzed HIV repertoires. Among the approximately 200 retained HIV repertoires, 55 to 65 were collected before ART initiation and 120 to 140 were collected after ART initiation. Repertoires were downsampled to 5000 TRB nucleotide sequences, and summary statistics were averaged over 100 downsampling iterations. The analysis kept only TRB sequences whose CDR3 regions were at least seven amino acids long. Diversity was measured with a Shannon entropy-derived clonality score and the Gini coefficient. In repertoire networks, the top 5000 CDR3 amino acid sequences were linked whenever an edit distance of one separated two sequences. Antigen specificity groups and MHC restriction were predicted for TRB CDR3 amino acid sequences with GLIPH2. CDR3 amino acid sequences were matched against VDJdb and McPAS-TCR to flag known CMV, EBV, HIV or tissue antigen associations. Pre-ART, post-ART and control groups were compared with Wilcoxon signed-rank tests and Holm-Bonferroni correction. TCRdb stores this immuneACCESS table with in-frame sequences only. Part of the clones is absent; in the studies checked, under half of the shortfall reflects unresolved V genes, and no reason is known for the rest. The V and J calls and clone size come from that table; D and trimming were worked out from the DNA. The sample contains about 34,000 clones, roughly nine tenths of them found a single time. 10% to 15% of the sample is in the top ten clones.

On the study overall, not on this receptor specifically: Because pre-ART samples had limited cell numbers, unsorted PBMC were profiled rather than sorted CD4+ and CD8+ T cells. The samples span the years 2004 to 2017, and the ART regimens used may be less effective than current regimens. Because PBMC availability was limited, only the TCR beta chain was sequenced, with no alpha chain pairing. The repertoire was dominated across all time points by expanded TRB clones identified before ART initiation, although this dominance was seen to fluctuate and to decrease in many PLHIV after ART. ART initiation was associated with a significant increase in TRB diversity, but diversity stayed significantly below transplant donor controls even after long-term ART. Narrower CDR3 length ranges were observed in HIV repertoires than in controls, and an antigen-experienced repertoire with only a slight naive shift after ART was suggested by the network structure. Inferences about post-ART repertoire changes are limited because no data were available on ART adherence, viral resistance or therapy changes.

To note about this clone: Its antigen is not yet known. At one of its ends the junction is not consistent with the germline gene, which may arise from a read error.

The cysteine opens and the phenylalanine closes a CDR3 of 15 amino acids. Here the CDR3 DNA is all that survives: 45 bases in frame from base 1. Via the germline V gene, CDR1 is KGHSH and CDR2 LQKENI. Participants were included only if at least one PBMC sample before ART initiation and at least two post-ART samples were available. Treatment was received in the United States of America by all participants with HIV. Cryopreserved samples of about 0.95-11 million PBMC were thawed and washed before DNA extraction. At the time of the earliest PBMC sample, participants with HIV were aged between about 23 and 55 years. Per participant, PBMC samples came from 1-4 timepoints prior to ART initiation and 2-8 timepoints following ART initiation, for a median of 7 samples. Serial HIV viral load, CD4+ T-cell count, ART history and demographic data were obtained for every participant. A Qiagen kit on a QIAcube was used to extract genomic DNA from unsorted PBMC, with samples processed in batches of 12.

This specimen was unsorted PBMCs, taken 1.1 years after starting antiretroviral therapy. The TCR was taken from a man younger than 30 with HIV. The chain is made from TRBV18 and TRBJ2-5; D gene: possibly TRBD2, on 5 matching bases. The CDR3 region has the sequence CASSPLVGQQETQYF. The DNA sequence is TGTGCCAGCTCCCCACTAGTAGGGCAGCAAGAGACCCAGTACTTC.